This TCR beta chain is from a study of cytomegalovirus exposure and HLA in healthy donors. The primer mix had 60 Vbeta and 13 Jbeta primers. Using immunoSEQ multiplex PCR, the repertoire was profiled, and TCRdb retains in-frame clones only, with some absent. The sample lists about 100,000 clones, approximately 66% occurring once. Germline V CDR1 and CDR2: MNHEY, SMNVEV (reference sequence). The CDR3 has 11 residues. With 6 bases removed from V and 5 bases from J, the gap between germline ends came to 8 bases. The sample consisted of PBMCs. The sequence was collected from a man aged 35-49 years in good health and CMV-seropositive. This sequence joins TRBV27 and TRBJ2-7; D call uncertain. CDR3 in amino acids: CASRSLHEQYF. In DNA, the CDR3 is TGTGCCAGCAGGTCCCTCCACGAGCAGTACTTC.